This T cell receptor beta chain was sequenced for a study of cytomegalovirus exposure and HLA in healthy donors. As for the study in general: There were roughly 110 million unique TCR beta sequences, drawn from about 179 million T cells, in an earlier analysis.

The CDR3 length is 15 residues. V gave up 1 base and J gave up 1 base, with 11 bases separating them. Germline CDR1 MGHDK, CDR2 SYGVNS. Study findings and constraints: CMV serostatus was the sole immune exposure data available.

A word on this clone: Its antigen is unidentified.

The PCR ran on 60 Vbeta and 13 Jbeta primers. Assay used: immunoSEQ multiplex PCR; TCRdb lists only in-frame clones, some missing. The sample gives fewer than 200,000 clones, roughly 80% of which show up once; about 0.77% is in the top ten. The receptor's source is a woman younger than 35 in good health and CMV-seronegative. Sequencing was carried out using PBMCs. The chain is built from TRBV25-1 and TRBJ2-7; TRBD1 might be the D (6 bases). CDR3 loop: CASSESWGHSYEQYF. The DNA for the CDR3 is TGTGCCAGCAGTGAATCCTGGGGGCATTCCTACGAGCAGTACTTC.